Described below is a single T cell receptor (beta chain) sequence and its context. The source of the sample is a study of CD8+ T cells in alopecia areata. Study-level background: The study gave treated patients oral tofacitinib at 5 to 10 mg twice daily. Tofacitinib ran for 6 to 18 months before 6 months off drug.

RNA extraction and reverse transcription yielded cDNA as sequencing template. TCRdb's table, derived via immunoSEQ multiplex PCR, lists solely in-frame clones and lacks some. The sample lists about 56,000 clones, over 95% seen once, with roughly 25% in the top ten. The investigators collected lesional scalp punch biopsies and peripheral blood from alopecia areata patients. CD4+ and CD8+ T cells were sorted from PBMCs stained for CD3, CD4 and CD8. Trimming shortened V by 1 base and J by 1 base, and 11 bases separated the two germline ends. CDR1 and CDR2 (germline): LGHNA, YSLEER. This CDR3 spans 15 amino acids.

The rearrangement joins TRBV4-3 to TRBJ2-7; possibly TRBD2 for D (5 bases). The clonotype was recovered from a human donor with alopecia areata. The sample consisted of CD8+ T cells sorted from blood, taken at week 0. The CDR3: CASSQGPGDSYEQYF. In nucleotides, the CDR3 is TGCGCCAGCAGCCAAGGGCCCGGGGATTCCTACGAGCAGTACTTC.